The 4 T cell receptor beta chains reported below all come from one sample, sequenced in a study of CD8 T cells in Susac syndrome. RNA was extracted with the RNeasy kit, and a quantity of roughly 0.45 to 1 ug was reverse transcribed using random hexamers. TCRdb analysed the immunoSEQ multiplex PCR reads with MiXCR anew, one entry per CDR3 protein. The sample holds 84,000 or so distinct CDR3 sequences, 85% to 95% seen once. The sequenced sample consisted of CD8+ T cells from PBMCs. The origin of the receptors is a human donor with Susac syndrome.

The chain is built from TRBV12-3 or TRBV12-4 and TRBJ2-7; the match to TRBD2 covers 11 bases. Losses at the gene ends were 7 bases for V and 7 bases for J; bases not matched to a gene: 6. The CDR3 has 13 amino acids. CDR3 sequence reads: CASTLLAGEEQYF. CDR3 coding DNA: TGTGCCAGCACCTTACTAGCGGGAGAGGAGCAGTACTTC.

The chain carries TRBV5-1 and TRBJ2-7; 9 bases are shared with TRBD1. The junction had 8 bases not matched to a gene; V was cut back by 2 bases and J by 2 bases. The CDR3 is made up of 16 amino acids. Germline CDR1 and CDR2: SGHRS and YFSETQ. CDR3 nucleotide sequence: TGCGCCAGCAGCTTTGGGACAGGGTTTATTACCTACGAGCAGTACTTC. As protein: CASSFGTGFITYEQYF.

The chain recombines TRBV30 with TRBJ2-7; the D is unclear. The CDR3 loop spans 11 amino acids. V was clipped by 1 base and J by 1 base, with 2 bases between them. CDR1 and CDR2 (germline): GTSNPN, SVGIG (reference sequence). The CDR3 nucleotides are TGTGCCTGGAGTGAGTCCTACGAGCAGTACTTC. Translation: CAWSESYEQYF.

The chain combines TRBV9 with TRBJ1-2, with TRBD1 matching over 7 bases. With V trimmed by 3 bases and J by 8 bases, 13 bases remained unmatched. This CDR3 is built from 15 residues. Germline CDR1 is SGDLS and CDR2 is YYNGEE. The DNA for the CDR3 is TGTGCCAGCAGCGCTGGACAGGAGGGCAGTAGGGGCTACACCTTC. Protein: CASSAGQEGSRGYTF.